What follows describes a single T cell receptor (beta chain). Its antigen is unknown. This sample is part of a study of chemoradiotherapy in HPV16-positive cancers. Study-level findings and limits: For HPV16-positive patients, expanding HPV-responsive T cells associated with longer recurrence-free survival. Functional assays defining HPV-specific T cells used only a couple of HPV16-positive patients. During treatment, candidate HPV-specific clones and E7-related motifs expanded in tumor.

Repertoires were sampled repeatedly during chemoradiotherapy. Trimming removed 1 base at V and 0 bases at J, with 15 bases between. This CDR3 is 18 amino acids long. CDR1 and CDR2 from the germline V gene are SGHVS and FQNEAQ. Repertoires were generated with immunoSEQ multiplex PCR, while TCRdb's copy carries only in-frame clones and drops some. The data contain tens of thousands of clones, over 85% of them singletons. This chain uses TRBV7-8 with TRBJ1-4, with D possibly being TRBD1 (5 bases). The TCR sequence derives from a human donor with HPV-associated anogenital cancer. Sequencing used blood, obtained from a patient who underwent chemoradiotherapy. The CDR3 loop is CASSLGWRGSPTNEKLFF. CDR3 nucleotide sequence: TGTGCCAGCAGCTTAGGTTGGCGGGGGAGTCCAACTAATGAAAAACTGTTTTTT.